This is a list of T cell receptor beta chains from one sample in a study of lymphopenia after photon versus proton radiotherapy. Sequencing used immunoSEQ multiplex PCR; TCRdb keeps in-frame clones, though not all of them. Of tens of thousands of clones in the sample, around 88% were seen once. Sequencing used peripheral blood, obtained from a patient treated with photon-based radiotherapy. The receptors stem from a man aged 45-65 years with gastric cancer. The CDR3 runs from the conserved cysteine through the conserved F or W. Each record gives: D gene, V gene, clone size, J gene, CDR3 protein, CDR3 DNA. D genes are given only for firm matches. Where a row states a size, it is once, few, many or the class of an expanded clone; other rows omit it.

-,TRBV7-8,-,TRBJ1-1,CASSFQTGNTEAFF,TGTGCCAGCAGCTTCCAGACAGGGAACACTGAAGCTTTCTTT
-,TRBV5-4,-,TRBJ1-3,CASSQDVGSAGNTIYF,TGCGCCAGCAGCCAAGATGTGGGTTCCGCTGGAAACACCATATATTTT
TRBD2,TRBV11-2,once,TRBJ2-3,CASSGAGLAGPSTDTQYF,TGTGCCAGCAGCGGTGCGGGACTAGCGGGTCCGAGCACAGATACGCAGTATTTT
TRBD2,TRBV7-2,-,TRBJ2-5,CASSLGLGLASSSKTQYF,TGTGCCAGCAGCTTAGGACTGGGACTAGCAAGCTCCTCGAAGACCCAGTACTTC
TRBD1,TRBV19,-,TRBJ1-5,CASSTPGTGAQPQHF,TGTGCCAGTAGTACCCCCGGGACAGGAGCTCAGCCCCAGCATTTT
-,TRBV7-9,-,TRBJ1-5,CASLAPRQPQHF,TGTGCCAGCTTGGCCCCAAGGCAGCCCCAGCATTTT
TRBD1,TRBV11-2,-,TRBJ2-7,CASSYDRVRDYEQYF,TGTGCCAGCAGCTATGACAGGGTCAGGGACTACGAGCAGTACTTC
-,TRBV29-1,-,TRBJ2-1,CSVLGSSYNEQFF,TGCAGCGTTCTCGGGAGCTCCTACAATGAGCAGTTCTTC
TRBD1,TRBV6-6,-,TRBJ2-7,CASSRATGITYEQYF,TGTGCCAGCAGTCGAGCGACAGGGATAACCTACGAGCAGTACTTC
-,TRBV6-5,-,TRBJ1-5,CASRAVGQPQHF,TGTGCCAGCAGGGCCGTAGGTCAGCCCCAGCATTTT
TRBD2,TRBV4-1,-,TRBJ2-6,CASSQDLAGGPRGANVLTF,TGCGCCAGCAGCCAGGACTTAGCGGGAGGGCCACGGGGGGCCAACGTCCTGACTTTC
TRBD2,TRBV4-2,-,TRBJ2-3,CASSQTGTSGRGDTQYF,TGTGCCAGCAGCCAGACCGGGACTAGCGGGAGGGGAGATACGCAGTATTTT
-,TRBV30,-,TRBJ1-1,CAWSVRWTTENTEAFF,TGTGCCTGGAGTGTACGCTGGACAACCGAGAACACTGAAGCTTTCTTT
-,TRBV7-9,-,TRBJ2-1,CASSLQEAGYEQFF,TGTGCCAGCAGCTTACAAGAGGCGGGCTATGAGCAGTTCTTC
-,TRBV5-1,few,TRBJ2-1,CASGQDRNNEQFF,TGCGCCAGCGGCCAGGACAGAAACAATGAGCAGTTCTTC